Following are 32 T cell receptor beta chains from one sample sequenced in a study of cytomegalovirus exposure and HLA in healthy donors (dated by TCRdb to about 2017). Preparation of the library involved the immunoSEQ multiplex PCR assay. TCRdb re-hosts the immuneACCESS table, in-frame sequences only. Its copies lack some clones; in the studies checked, an unresolved V gene accounts for under half of them, and the cause for the rest is not known. The sample table contains 100,000 to 150,000 clones; only one count was recorded for roughly 89% of them. Of the sample, approximately 2% is held by the ten largest clones. Sequencing input: PBMCs. Receptor source: a woman between 18 and 30 years old in good health and CMV-seronegative.

This chain connects TRBV30 to TRBJ2-3, with D perhaps TRBD2 (5 bases). The CDR3 is made up of 14 amino acids. Looked up from germline, CDR1 is GTSNPN and CDR2 is SVGIG (reference sequence). Trimming left V 4 bases short and J 1 base short, with 12 bases between. In DNA form, the CDR3 reads TGTGCCTGGACCGCCGCGGGCCGCACAGATACGCAGTATTTT. It codes for CAWTAAGRTDTQYF.

The rearrangement links TRBV7-4 to TRBJ2-7; D not certain. CDR1 SGHVT and CDR2 SQSDAQ come from the germline V gene. The CDR3 is made up of 11 amino acids. Trimming removed 5 bases from V and 12 bases from J, with 14 bases in between. The CDR3: CASSVRLLWYF. DNA of the CDR3: TGTGCCAGCAGCGTTCGACTCCTATGGTACTTC.

This rearrangement joins TRBV4-1 to TRBJ2-1, with D unclear. The V gene lost 3 bases and the J gene lost 8 bases, with 14 bases spanning the gap. CDR3 length: 14 amino acids. From germline, CDR1 is MGHRA and CDR2 YSYEKL. In DNA, the CDR3 is TGCGCCAGCAGCCAGCTATATTTAGTCGATGAGCAGTTCTTC. It encodes CASSQLYLVDEQFF.

The chain combines TRBV6-6 with TRBJ2-7, with TRBD1 matching over 10 bases. The CDR3 runs 15 residues. Germline V gene sequence: CDR1 MNHNY, CDR2 SVGAGI (reference sequence). The trim removed 0 bases at V and 6 bases at J, leaving 5 bases unmatched. The CDR3 spells CASSYSGTGEAEQYF. CDR3 bases: TGTGCCAGCAGTTACTCAGGGACAGGGGAGGCCGAGCAGTACTTC.

The CDR3, as DNA: TGTGCCAGCAGTGAACCAGGGCGGCGGGAGCTGTTTTTT. Encoded protein: CASSEPGRRELFF. The V call is TRBV6-1, the J call TRBJ2-2; weak D call: TRBD1 (5 bases). The CDR3 runs to 13 residues. The V gene lost 2 bases and the J gene lost 9 bases, with 10 bases spanning the gap. Germline V gene sequence: CDR1 MNHNS, CDR2 SASEGT.

This clone was seen a few times. DNA for the CDR3: TGTGCCACCAGCAGGAGGGACAGGGGAAGCGAGCAGTACTTC. This translates into CATSRRDRGSEQYF. The chain employs TRBV15 and TRBJ2-7; 10 nucleotides match TRBD1. The germline CDR1 and CDR2 sequences are LNHNV and YYDKDF (reference sequence). The trim removed 3 bases at V and 6 bases at J, leaving 5 bases unmatched. The CDR3 spans 14 residues.

J is TRBJ2-3 and V is TRBV28; D unclear. Germline assignment: CDR1 MDHEN and CDR2 SYDVKM. The CDR3 consists of 14 residues. The germline V and J ends were trimmed by 3 bases and 0 bases, with 7 bases remaining between them. The DNA for the CDR3 is TGTGCCAGCAGTTTCGGTACTAGCACAGATACGCAGTATTTT. This sequence encodes CASSFGTSTDTQYF.

J is TRBJ2-2 and V is TRBV5-1; D unclear. Germline CDR1 is SGHRS and CDR2 is YFSETQ. The CDR3 is made up of 12 amino acids. V was cut by 2 bases and J by 7 bases, with 6 bases left in between. The CDR3 nucleotides are TGCGCCAGCAGCTTCCCGGGCGGGGAGCTGTTTTTT. Protein: CASSFPGGELFF.

Only one count was recorded for this clone. The chain joins TRBV27 to TRBJ2-2; maybe TRBD2 (5 bases). Trimming left V 2 bases short and J 8 bases short, with 15 bases between. The CDR3 has 15 amino acids. The germline gives CDR1 MNHEY, CDR2 SMNVEV (reference sequence). This chain's CDR3 is CASSLRAVATGELFF. CDR3 sequence (DNA): TGTGCCAGCAGTTTAAGAGCGGTGGCGACGGGGGAGCTGTTTTTT.

The rearrangement joins TRBV28 to TRBJ2-2; no clear D. The CDR3 length is 13 residues. Germline V CDR1 and CDR2: MDHEN, SYDVKM. The ends were cut back, 3 bases at V and 7 bases at J, with 9 bases in the middle. The CDR3 region has the DNA TGTGCCAGCAGTTTTAATTCCGGCGGGGAGCTGTTTTTT. It yields the protein CASSFNSGGELFF.

This chain links TRBV27 with TRBJ2-5, with a possible D match to TRBD2 (6 bases). In germline, CDR1 is MNHEY, CDR2 SMNVEV (reference sequence). This CDR3 contains 15 residues. Trimming left V 1 base short and J 5 bases short, with 14 bases between. The CDR3 DNA follows: TGTGCCAGCAGTTTATTATCGGGGGAGAGGGAGACCCAGTACTTC. It specifies CASSLLSGERETQYF.

The J gene is TRBJ2-7, the V gene TRBV2; 11 bases are shared with TRBD2. Germline V gives CDR1 SNHLY, CDR2 FYNNEI. V trimming: 8 bases; J trimming: 5 bases; junction bases outside the gene matches: 11. This CDR3 has 15 amino acids. DNA of the CDR3: TGTGCCAGCCTCTCACTAGCGGGAGTCGGGAACGAGCAGTACTTC. It encodes CASLSLAGVGNEQYF.

The chain employs TRBV29-1 and TRBJ2-1, with 8 bases fitting TRBD2. V shed 5 bases, J shed 8 bases, and the junction held 8 bases outside the gene matches. This CDR3 is built from 13 residues. Looked up from germline, CDR1 is SQVTM and CDR2 is ANQGSEA. CDR3 in DNA: TGCAGCGTTACGGGAGGGGGGGTGGATGAGCAGTTCTTC. Protein: CSVTGGGVDEQFF.

The J gene is TRBJ2-2, the V gene TRBV29-1, with D uncertain. Trimming took 5 bases from V and 3 from J, leaving 4 bases between them. The CDR3 totals 11 residues. Germline V CDR1 and CDR2: SQVTM, ANQGSEA. The DNA of the CDR3 is TGCAGCGTTCAGTACACCGGGGAGCTGTTTTTT. Translated: CSVQYTGELFF.

The J gene is TRBJ2-1, the V gene TRBV7-2; 8 nucleotides line up with TRBD2. With 3 bases clipped from V and 6 bases from J, the junction kept 10 bases outside the gene matches. Germline V gives CDR1 SGHTA, CDR2 FQGNSA. This CDR3 region has 16 residues. The CDR3: CASSFSRREVFNEQFF. CDR3 coding DNA: TGTGCCAGCAGCTTCTCCCGGCGGGAGGTTTTCAATGAGCAGTTCTTC.

The chain combines TRBV7-2 with TRBJ2-1; TRBD2 is a possible D gene (6 bases). This CDR3 is built from 11 residues. V lost 8 bases and J lost 4, with 6 bases in between. From germline, CDR1 is SGHTA and CDR2 FQGNSA. The DNA of the CDR3 is TGTGCCAGCGGACTATACAATGAGCAGTTCTTC. It yields the protein CASGLYNEQFF.

The V call is TRBV6-6, the J call TRBJ2-7, with D tentatively TRBD2 (7 bases). The CDR3 is 14 residues long. V lost 2 bases, J lost 6 bases, and 14 bases lay in between. Germline CDR1 MNHNY, CDR2 SVGAGI (reference sequence). Here the CDR3 reads CASSYTLGGVEQYF. CDR3 DNA: TGTGCCAGCAGTTACACTCTAGGGGGGGTCGAGCAGTACTTC.

This chain links TRBV7-3 with TRBJ2-1; 9 bases line up with TRBD2. The germline V gene has CDR1 SGHTA and CDR2 FQGTGA. The junction had 10 bases not matched to a gene; V was cut back by 5 bases and J by 8 bases. The CDR3 runs 15 residues. The chain's CDR3 is CASSQQTGLAYEQFF. CDR3 coding DNA: TGTGCCAGCAGCCAACAAACGGGACTAGCTTATGAGCAGTTCTTC.

The rearrangement links TRBV4-2 to TRBJ2-7; D may be TRBD2 (6 bases). Germline lookup yields CDR1 LGHNA and CDR2 YNFKEQ. Trimming removed 1 base at V and 4 bases at J, with 11 bases between. The CDR3 consists of 14 residues. The CDR3 sequence: CASSQGLGGYEQYF. DNA of the CDR3: TGTGCCAGCAGCCAAGGGCTCGGGGGATACGAGCAGTACTTC.

This chain links TRBV5-1 with TRBJ1-1; possibly TRBD1 for D (6 bases). The CDR3 has 15 amino acids. The V end lost 4 bases, the J end lost 0 bases, and 13 bases lay between the germline ends. Looked up from germline, CDR1 is SGHRS and CDR2 is YFSETQ. The CDR3 sequence is CASSTDGQLNTEAFF. Written as DNA, the CDR3 is TGCGCCAGCAGCACGGATGGACAGTTGAACACTGAAGCTTTCTTT.

This clone was picked up one time. The chain joins TRBV13 to TRBJ2-7; the match to TRBD2 covers 13 bases. The CDR3 totals 15 residues. Trimming at V came to 5 bases and at J to 5 bases, leaving 6 bases not matched to a gene. The germline CDR1 and CDR2 sequences are PRHDT and FYEKMQ (reference sequence). In nucleotides, the CDR3 is TGTGCCAGCAGCCCTGGGACTAGCGGGAACCACGAGCAGTACTTC. This encodes CASSPGTSGNHEQYF.

A few counts support this clone. The rearrangement joins TRBV2 to TRBJ1-5; tentative D call: TRBD1 (5 bases). The V end lost 3 bases, the J end lost 0 bases, and 9 bases lay between the germline ends. Germline V gives CDR1 SNHLY, CDR2 FYNNEI. The CDR3 consists of 15 residues. In nucleotides, the CDR3 is TGTGCCAGCAGTGATATCCAGGGTAGCAATCAGCCCCAGCATTTT. Translation: CASSDIQGSNQPQHF.

The chain carries TRBV5-4 and TRBJ2-5, with no clear D. This CDR3 region has 13 residues. V lost 0 bases and J lost 5, with 8 bases in between. Germline V gives CDR1 SGHNT, CDR2 YYREEE (reference sequence). The CDR3 nucleotides read TGTGCCAGCAGCTTGGCCCCTCGGGAGACCCAGTACTTC. This gives the protein CASSLAPRETQYF.

CDR3 loop: CAISGGLAGPEQYF. CDR3 nucleotide sequence: TGTGCCATCAGTGGGGGACTAGCGGGACCCGAGCAGTACTTC. V gene TRBV10-3 combines with J gene TRBJ2-7, with 13 positions matching TRBD2. Trimming removed 4 bases from V and 6 bases from J; junction bases left unmatched: 3. The CDR3 covers 14 residues. Germline V lookup: CDR1 ENHRY, CDR2 SYGVKD.

The gene calls are TRBV11-3 and TRBJ2-1, with 14 bases fitting TRBD2. Trimming cost V 0 bases and J 9 bases; bases outside gene matches: 10. Germline V gene data show CDR1 as SGHNT and CDR2 as YENEEA. CDR3 size: 18 residues. The CDR3 is CASSLEGGTSGGFSEQFF. In DNA form, the CDR3 reads TGTGCCAGCAGCTTAGAAGGAGGGACTAGCGGGGGCTTTAGTGAGCAGTTCTTC.

The chain links TRBV5-6 to TRBJ2-6; D is possibly TRBD2 (6 bases). Germline lookup yields CDR1 SGHDT and CDR2 YYEEEE. The length of the CDR3 is 17 residues. With 0 bases removed from V and 1 base from J, the gap between germline ends came to 11 bases. The CDR3 nucleotides are TGTGCCAGCAGCTTGGGATTTAGCGGTTCTGGGGCCAACGTCCTGACTTTC. Protein product: CASSLGFSGSGANVLTF.

The chain uses TRBV19 and TRBJ1-2; D unresolved. The germline V and J ends were trimmed by 5 bases and 1 base, with 14 bases remaining between them. The CDR3 totals 15 residues. The V gene's germline CDR1 is LNHDA and CDR2 SQIVND (reference sequence). CDR3 sequence reads: CASSVLWQDNYGYTF. CDR3 DNA: TGTGCCAGTAGTGTTTTGTGGCAGGATAACTATGGCTACACCTTC.

The chain has TRBV6-5 and TRBJ1-4, with 7 positions matching TRBD1. The CDR3 sequence is 13 residues long. The V and J ends lost 6 bases and 8 bases, in that order; junction bases with no gene match: 6. Germline V lookup: CDR1 MNHEY, CDR2 SVGAGI. The CDR3 bases are TGTGCCAGCAGACAGGGGTTCTTAGAAAAACTGTTTTTT. Its protein product is CASRQGFLEKLFF.

V gene TRBV27 combines with J gene TRBJ2-7; D might be TRBD2 (6 bases). CDR3 length: 15 amino acids. V lost 4 bases and J 1 base, leaving 14 bases between the germline ends. Germline-derived CDR1 and CDR2 are MNHEY and SMNVEV (reference sequence). The CDR3 DNA reads as TGTGCCAGCAGTTCGGGACTTTCCTCGTCCTACGAGCAGTACTTC. Translating it yields CASSSGLSSSYEQYF.

This clone was counted between two and nine times. The chain joins TRBV6-1 to TRBJ2-7; D gene ambiguous. Trimming pared 3 bases from V and 3 bases from J, leaving 9 bases between. Per germline, CDR1 MNHNS and CDR2 SASEGT. The CDR3 loop spans 13 amino acids. The CDR3 DNA is TGTGCCAGCAGTGACGCACTGCTCTACGAGCAGTACTTC. Amino acids: CASSDALLYEQYF.

This clone was counted a few times. The CDR3: CASGSNRVGGFNEQFF. The CDR3 DNA sequence: TGTGCTAGTGGTTCTAACAGGGTCGGCGGTTTCAATGAGCAGTTCTTC. V is TRBV12-5 and J is TRBJ2-1; possible D gene TRBD1, 6 bases. Germline-derived CDR1 and CDR2 are LGHNT and FRNRAP. The CDR3 covers 16 residues. V lost 4 bases and J lost 6, with 19 bases in between.

V gene TRBV4-1 combines with J gene TRBJ2-7; 9 bases line up with TRBD1. CDR1 is MGHRA, CDR2 YSYEKL, per germline. The CDR3 has 14 residues. The V segment lost 5 bases and the J segment 4 bases; nucleotides outside the gene matches: 6. CDR3 DNA sequence: TGCGCCAGCAGCTCGTACAGGGGGCAGTACGAGCAGTACTTC. Protein: CASSSYRGQYEQYF.